Below, 30 T cell receptor beta chains from the same sample are listed, as sequenced in a study of shared clonotypes between healthy human individuals. Assay: immunoSEQ multiplex PCR; the TCRdb copy retains only in-frame clones and omits some. In the table there are about 2 million clones, 85% to 95% of which are singletons. Sequencing was done on a sample of naive CD4+ T cells sorted from blood. Regarding subset: CD45RA+ positively selected. The receptor source for this set is a man in his late teens or twenties in good health.

The V call is TRBV19, the J call TRBJ1-1; possibly TRBD1 for D (5 bases). CDR3 length equals 16 residues. With 5 bases removed from V and 0 bases from J, the gap between germline ends came to 16 bases. Germline V gene lookup returns CDR1 LNHDA and CDR2 SQIVND (reference sequence). CDR3 region: CASSARGQLMNTEAFF. The CDR3 coding sequence is TGTGCCAGTAGTGCAAGGGGCCAACTCATGAACACTGAAGCTTTCTTT.

Points on this clone: Other nucleotide sequences from this sample produce the same CDR3. The V gene is TRBV5-1, the J gene TRBJ2-3; possible D gene TRBD1, 6 bases. Per the germline V gene, CDR1 is SGHRS and CDR2 is YFSETQ. Trimming removed 0 bases from V and 2 bases from J, with 13 bases in between. The length of the CDR3 is 16 residues. The DNA for the CDR3 is TGCGCCAGCAGCTTGGATGGCAGGGGCATCACAGATACGCAGTATTTT. Translating it yields CASSLDGRGITDTQYF.

The chain recombines TRBV6-6 with TRBJ1-5; tentatively, D is TRBD1 (6 bases). V lost 2 bases, J lost 2 bases, and 10 bases lay in between. The length of the CDR3 is 15 residues. Germline V CDR1 and CDR2: MNHNY, SVGAGI (reference sequence). In DNA form, the CDR3 reads TGTGCCAGCAGTTACCAGGGGATCGGCAATCAGCCCCAGCATTTT. It specifies CASSYQGIGNQPQHF.

This chain links TRBV21-1 with TRBJ1-1; whether TRBD1, the table's D call, matches the DNA was not checked. TRBV21-1 is annotated as a pseudogene. The CDR3 is 14 amino acids. CDR3 in DNA: TGTGCCAGCAGCAGCGGACTCCCAGGGGCTGAAGCTTTCTTT. Translated, it gives CASSSGLPGAEAFF.

This clone occurred once. The chain employs TRBV2 and TRBJ1-5, with a possible D match to TRBD1 (6 bases). The CDR3 has 14 amino acids. V was pared by 2 bases and J by 8 bases, with 13 bases between. From germline, CDR1 is SNHLY and CDR2 FYNNEI. The DNA for the CDR3 is TGTGCCAGCAGTGAATCAGGGGTAGCGGAGCCCCAGCATTTT. This encodes CASSESGVAEPQHF. The complete variable domain, with remaining parts taken from reference TRBV2 and TRBJ1-5, reads EPEVTQTPSHQVTQMGQEVILRCVPISNHLYFYWYRQILGQKVEFLVSFYNNEISEKSEIFDDQFSVERPDGSNFTLKIRSTKLEDSAMYFCASSESGVAEPQHFGDGTRLSIL.

The rearrangement uses TRBV4-1 and TRBJ2-5; D unresolved. V lost 0 bases to trimming and J lost 4 bases, with 12 bases between them. Germline V gene lookup returns CDR1 MGHRA and CDR2 YSYEKL. CDR3 size: 15 residues. As DNA, the CDR3 is TGCGCCAGCAGCCAAGACGGAAGGGCGGCAGAGACCCAGTACTTC. Translation gives CASSQDGRAAETQYF.

This clone has a handful of counts. J is TRBJ1-2 and V is TRBV6-5; the D gene is possibly TRBD1 (6 bases). Looked up from germline, CDR1 is MNHEY and CDR2 is SVGAGI. The CDR3 consists of 11 residues. Between the trimmed V and J ends, which lost 8 bases and 8 bases, there was a span of 12 bases. CDR3 region: CASRQGLGYTF. DNA for the CDR3: TGTGCCAGCCGCCAGGGGCTCGGCTACACCTTC.

The V gene is TRBV6-1, the J gene TRBJ1-2, with unresolved D. The CDR3 loop spans 14 amino acids. V was clipped by 2 bases and J by 4 bases, with 11 bases between them. From germline, CDR1 is MNHNS and CDR2 SASEGT. In DNA form, the CDR3 reads TGTGCCAGCAGTGAAAGTATTCTAGGCTATGGCTACACCTTC. This translates into CASSESILGYGYTF.

This chain uses TRBV18 with TRBJ1-3, with a tentative D call TRBD1 (5 bases). The CDR3 covers 15 residues. Looked up from germline, CDR1 is KGHSH and CDR2 is LQKENI. The V end was cut by 0 bases, the J end by 3 bases, with 9 bases between. CDR3 sequence: CASSPPSRDGNTIYF. CDR3 DNA sequence: TGTGCCAGCTCACCACCGTCCAGGGATGGAAACACCATATATTTT.

This rearrangement joins TRBV30 to TRBJ2-2, with D tentatively TRBD2 (6 bases). The V gene's germline CDR1 is GTSNPN and CDR2 SVGIG (reference sequence). V lost 4 bases, J lost 6 bases, and 15 bases lay in between. This CDR3 region has 14 residues. The CDR3 sequence is CAWKEGGYAGELFF. CDR3 in DNA: TGTGCCTGGAAGGAGGGTGGTTATGCCGGGGAGCTGTTTTTT. The entire variable domain, with the rest obtained from reference TRBV30 and TRBJ2-2, is as follows: SQTIHQWPATLVQPVGSPLSLECTVEGTSNPNLYWYRQAAGRGLQLLFYSVGIGQISSEVPQNLSASRPQDRQFILSSKKLLLSDSGFYLCAWKEGGYAGELFFGEGSRLTVL.

The chain links TRBV28 to TRBJ2-5; 11 nucleotides align to TRBD1. The ends lost 6 bases at V and 6 bases at J; junction bases unmatched: 12. CDR1 and CDR2 (germline): MDHEN, SYDVKM. This CDR3 is 16 amino acids long. The CDR3 DNA follows: TGTGCCAGCAGCCACCAGAAGGGACAGGGGGTAAAGACCCAGTACTTC. It codes for CASSHQKGQGVKTQYF.

The chain is built from TRBV7-8 and TRBJ2-1, with 10 bases matching TRBD2. The CDR3 spans 16 residues. The V and J ends lost 0 bases and 10 bases, in that order; junction bases with no gene match: 9. Germline CDR1 SGHVS, CDR2 FQNEAQ. The CDR3 region is CASSLARSGGAGEQFF. The CDR3 bases are TGTGCCAGCAGCTTAGCACGAAGCGGGGGGGCCGGAGAGCAGTTCTTC.

CDR3 in amino acids: CASSVDGRVGSPLHF. Written as DNA, the CDR3 is TGTGCCAGCAGCGTAGATGGCAGGGTTGGTTCACCCCTCCACTTT. The chain couples TRBV9 to TRBJ1-6, with a tentative D call TRBD1 (5 bases). CDR1 SGDLS and CDR2 YYNGEE come from the germline V gene. This CDR3 has 15 residues. Trimming pared 0 bases from V and 9 bases from J, leaving 13 bases between. The variable domain in full, with the rest retrieved from reference TRBV9 and TRBJ1-6, is DSGVTQTPKHLITATGQRVTLRCSPRSGDLSVYWYQQSLDQGLQFLIQYYNGEERAKGNILERFSAQQFPDLHSELNLSSLELGDSALYFCASSVDGRVGSPLHFGNGTRLTVT.

This chain uses TRBV10-3 with TRBJ1-2, with 8 bases aligning to TRBD1. CDR1 and CDR2 from the germline V gene are ENHRY and SYGVKD. CDR3 length: 14 amino acids. J lost 2 bases, V lost 5 bases, and 4 bases had no gene match. CDR3 DNA sequence: TGTGCCATCAGTAATGGACAGGGCAACTATGGCTACACCTTC. Protein: CAISNGQGNYGYTF.

The chain links TRBV5-6 to TRBJ2-3; maybe TRBD1 (7 bases). The CDR3 is 15 residues long. The ends were cut back, 4 bases at V and 1 base at J, with 13 bases in the middle. Germline CDR1 and CDR2: SGHDT and YYEEEE. The CDR3 DNA sequence: TGTGCCAGCAGCAACAGGGGCGGGGGCACAGATACGCAGTATTTT. Translated: CASSNRGGGTDTQYF. Using reference TRBV5-6 and TRBJ2-3 for the parts outside the CDR3, the full variable domain is DAGVTQSPTHLIKTRGQQVTLRCSPKSGHDTVSWYQQALGQGPQFIFQYYEEEERQRGNFPDRFSGHQFPNYSSELNVNALLLGDSALYLCASSNRGGGTDTQYFGPGTRLTVL.

The V gene is TRBV10-1, the J gene TRBJ2-5; the D is unclear. The V gene lost 0 bases and the J gene lost 6 bases, with 8 bases spanning the gap. Germline CDR1 and CDR2: WNHNN and SYGVQD (reference sequence). This CDR3 has 13 amino acids. CDR3: CASSESTFQTQYF. CDR3 nucleotide sequence: TGCGCCAGCAGTGAGTCTACTTTTCAGACCCAGTACTTC.

This clone occurred once. The V call is TRBV10-3, the J call TRBJ1-5, with 8 positions matching TRBD1. Germline CDR1 ENHRY, CDR2 SYGVKD. V was clipped by 3 bases and J by 1 base; unmatched bases: 2. This CDR3 is 15 amino acids long. The CDR3 reads CAISDRDRSNQPQHF. The CDR3 DNA sequence: TGTGCCATCAGTGACCGGGACAGGAGCAATCAGCCCCAGCATTTT.

V usage is TRBV30 and J usage is TRBJ1-6; 10 bases are a match to TRBD1. Looked up from germline, CDR1 is GTSNPN and CDR2 is SVGIG (reference sequence). Losses at the gene ends were 4 bases for V and 4 bases for J; bases not matched to a gene: 13. The CDR3 consists of 18 residues. This CDR3 reads CAWNYRDRGRVYNSPLHF. The CDR3 DNA is TGTGCCTGGAACTACCGCGACAGGGGGCGGGTATATAATTCACCCCTCCACTTT. Looking up the rest from reference TRBV30 and TRBJ1-6 gives the full variable domain: SQTIHQWPATLVQPVGSPLSLECTVEGTSNPNLYWYRQAAGRGLQLLFYSVGIGQISSEVPQNLSASRPQDRQFILSSKKLLLSDSGFYLCAWNYRDRGRVYNSPLHFGNGTRLTVT.

This chain uses TRBV5-4 with TRBJ2-5; a weak D match, TRBD2 (5 bases). Trimming shortened V by 4 bases and J by 11 bases, and 21 bases separated the two germline ends. CDR1 and CDR2 (germline): SGHNT, YYREEE (reference sequence). The CDR3 runs to 14 residues. The CDR3 reads CASSPFLGSGGQYF. The CDR3 bases are TGTGCCAGCAGCCCTTTTCTCGGATCCGGCGGGCAGTACTTC.

V usage is TRBV5-4 and J usage is TRBJ2-3; the match to TRBD2 covers 12 bases. Germline V gives CDR1 SGHNT, CDR2 YYREEE (reference sequence). The CDR3 is made up of 19 amino acids. The V and J ends lost 4 bases and 6 bases, in that order; junction bases with no gene match: 18. The CDR3 is CASSLSSLAGGPRSDTQYF. Here the CDR3 DNA reads TGTGCCAGCAGCCTATCCAGCCTAGCGGGAGGGCCGCGTTCTGATACGCAGTATTTT.

J is TRBJ1-4 and V is TRBV21-1. TRBV21-1 is flagged as a pseudogene. This CDR3 region has 15 residues. The CDR3 region is CASSKGLVFNEKLFF. In nucleotides, the CDR3 is TGTGCCAGCAGCAAAGGTCTGGTCTTTAATGAAAAACTGTTTTTT.

This chain connects TRBV4-1 to TRBJ1-2, with D possibly TRBD1 on 6 matching bases. CDR3 size: 13 residues. CDR1 and CDR2 (germline): MGHRA, YSYEKL. The germline V and J ends were trimmed by 4 bases and 8 bases, with 14 bases remaining between them. CDR3 DNA sequence: TGCGCCAGCAGCCCGGACAGCTTGGGAGGCTACACCTTC. Amino acids: CASSPDSLGGYTF.

The rearrangement uses TRBV23-1 and TRBJ2-7, with D possibly matching TRBD2 (5 bases). TRBV23-1 qualifies as an ORF whose function is uncertain. The V gene lost 3 bases and the J gene lost 2 bases, with 14 bases spanning the gap. The CDR3 contains 15 residues. This chain's CDR3 is CASSHQLVFPYEQYF. The CDR3 DNA is TGCGCCAGCAGTCATCAACTAGTGTTCCCCTACGAGCAGTACTTC.

The rearrangement joins TRBV6-1 to TRBJ1-4; TRBD1 matches at 10 bases. The CDR3 spans 15 residues. The ends lost 6 bases at V and 5 bases at J; junction bases unmatched: 6. Germline values: CDR1 MNHNS, CDR2 SASEGT. CDR3 DNA sequence: TGTGCCAGCAGGGCCTGGACAGGGGGAAATGAAAAACTGTTTTTT. Translated, it gives CASRAWTGGNEKLFF.

The chain uses TRBV5-1 and TRBJ2-2, with D possibly being TRBD2 (6 bases). CDR3 length equals 14 residues. Per germline, CDR1 SGHRS and CDR2 YFSETQ. Trimming removed 4 bases at V and 6 bases at J, with 13 bases between. The CDR3: CASSIMREAGELFF. DNA of the CDR3: TGCGCCAGCAGCATTATGAGGGAGGCCGGGGAGCTGTTTTTT.

This CDR3 reads CASSPARGGAGTGELFF. CDR3 sequence (DNA): TGCGCCAGCAGCCCCGCCCGCGGGGGGGCGGGCACCGGGGAGCTGTTTTTT. This chain connects TRBV4-1 to TRBJ2-2, with 9 bases aligning to TRBD2. Unmatched junction bases numbered 10, after V lost 4 bases and J lost 4 bases. This CDR3 spans 17 amino acids. CDR1 is MGHRA and CDR2 is YSYEKL in the germline V gene.

Concerning this clone itself: The identical CDR3 is also encoded by other nucleotide sequences in the sample. This sequence joins TRBV18 and TRBJ1-6, with no clear D. CDR3 length: 13 residues. CDR1 KGHSH and CDR2 LQKENI come from the germline V gene. Trimming stripped 3 bases from V and 8 bases from J, with 8 bases between. The CDR3 is CASSPNGDSPLHF. In DNA, the CDR3 is TGTGCCAGCTCACCGAATGGGGATTCACCCCTCCACTTT.

The rearrangement joins TRBV7-8 to TRBJ2-3; 10 nucleotides match TRBD1. Trimming at V came to 3 bases and at J to 6 bases, leaving 6 bases not matched to a gene. The length of the CDR3 is 15 residues. From germline, CDR1 is SGHVS and CDR2 FQNEAQ. The CDR3 spells CASSFRDRGPDTQYF. The CDR3 nucleotides are TGTGCCAGCAGCTTCCGGGACAGGGGACCGGATACGCAGTATTTT.

V usage is TRBV6-1 and J usage is TRBJ1-1; no clear D. Germline loops: CDR1 MNHNS, CDR2 SASEGT. V lost 8 bases and J lost 11, with 18 bases in between. CDR3 size: 12 residues. The DNA for the CDR3 is TGTGCCAGCCCAAACGCCTTGATTGGGGCTTTCTTT. This translates into CASPNALIGAFF.

This sequence joins TRBV11-2 and TRBJ1-4, with a weak D call TRBD1 (6 bases). Germline CDR1 SGHAT, CDR2 FQNNGV. The CDR3 loop spans 12 amino acids. The V end lost 5 bases, the J end lost 5 bases, and 6 bases lay between the germline ends. CDR3 nucleotide sequence: TGTGCCAGCAGCGGACAGAATGAAAAACTGTTTTTT. Amino acid sequence: CASSGQNEKLFF. The full variable domain, with the rest looked up from reference TRBV11-2 and TRBJ1-4, is EAGVAQSPRYKIIEKRQSVAFWCNPISGHATLYWYQQILGQGPKLLIQFQNNGVVDDSQLPKDRFSAERLKGVDSTLKIQPAKLEDSAVYLCASSGQNEKLFFGSGTQLSVL.